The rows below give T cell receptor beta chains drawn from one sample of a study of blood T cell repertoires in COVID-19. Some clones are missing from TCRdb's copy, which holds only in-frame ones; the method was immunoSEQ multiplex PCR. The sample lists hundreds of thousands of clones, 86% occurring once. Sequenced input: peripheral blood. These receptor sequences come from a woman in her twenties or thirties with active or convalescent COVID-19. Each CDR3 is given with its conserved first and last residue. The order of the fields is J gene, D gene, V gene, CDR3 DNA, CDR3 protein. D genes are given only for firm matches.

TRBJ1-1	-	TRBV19	TGTGCCAGTAGTCCGACTTTGGGTATGGGTTCAGTAATCACTGAAGCTTTCTTT	CASSPTLGMGSVITEAFF
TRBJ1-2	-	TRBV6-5	TGTGCCAGCAGTTATCCGGGGGGACCTAACTATGGCTACACCTTC	CASSYPGGPNYGYTF
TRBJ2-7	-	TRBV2	TGTGCCAGCACCCGATCAGGGGACTACGAGCAGTACTTC	CASTRSGDYEQYF
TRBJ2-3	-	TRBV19	TGTGCCAGTAGTAGTTTGGCGGGCAGCACAGATACGCAGTATTTT	CASSSLAGSTDTQYF
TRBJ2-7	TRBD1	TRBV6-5	TGTGCCAGCAGGGAGGACAGGGTGGGAAACGAGCAGTACTTC	CASREDRVGNEQYF
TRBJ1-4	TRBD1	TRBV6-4	TGTGCCAGCCGCACTCGACAGGGGGTGTATGAAAAACTGTTTTTT	CASRTRQGVYEKLFF
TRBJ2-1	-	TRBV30	TGTGCCTGGACCCGACTGAACTCCTACAATGAGCAGTTCTTC	CAWTRLNSYNEQFF
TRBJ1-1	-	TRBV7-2	TGTGCCAGCAGCTTAGGGGACAACTTATTGAACACTGAAGCTTTCTTT	CASSLGDNLLNTEAFF
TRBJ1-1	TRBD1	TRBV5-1	TGCGCCAGCAGCTTGGGGACAGGAGCGGCCACTGAAGCTTTCTTT	CASSLGTGAATEAFF
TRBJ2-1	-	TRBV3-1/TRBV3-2	TGTGCCAGCAGCCAATTTCCCCCTACTTTGGACAATGAGCAGTTCTTC	CASSQFPPTLDNEQFF
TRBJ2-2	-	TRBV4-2	TGTGCCAGCAGCCAATTTAGCGTGGAGGGGACCGGGGAGCTGTTTTTT	CASSQFSVEGTGELFF